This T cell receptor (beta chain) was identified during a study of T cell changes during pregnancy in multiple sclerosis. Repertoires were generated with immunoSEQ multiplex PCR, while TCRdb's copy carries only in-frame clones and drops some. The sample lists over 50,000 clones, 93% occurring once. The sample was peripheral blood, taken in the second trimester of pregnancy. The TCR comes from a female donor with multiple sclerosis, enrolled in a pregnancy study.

CDR3 sequence: CASSLSPYQETQYF. The CDR3 DNA follows: TGTGCCAGCAGTTTATCTCCATACCAAGAGACCCAGTACTTC. The gene calls are TRBV27 and TRBJ2-5; D not resolved. Deletions cut 0 bases from V and 0 bases from J, with 5 bases between. The CDR3 totals 14 residues. CDR1 is MNHEY, CDR2 SMNVEV, per germline (reference sequence).